This TCR beta chain comes out of a study of blood T cells in healthy people across ages. Isolated per sample were at least 7 million PBMCs. With V trimmed by 3 bases and J by 5 bases, 12 bases remained unmatched. The germline V gene has CDR1 SGHAT and CDR2 FQNNGV. This CDR3 spans 17 amino acids. Then a second PCR, running about 7 to 11 cycles, was carried out with a sample-barcoded 5' primer and a J-beta primer mix. TCRdb analysed the 5' RACE reads with MiXCR anew, one entry per CDR3 protein. Altogether 1,800,000 or so distinct CDR3 sequences are present, approximately 39% being singletons, with the ten largest covering 23%. Overall study results and limits: Unsorted PBMCs prevented conclusive naive versus antigen-experienced comparison.

Notes on this clonotype: Its matching antigen is unknown.

The clonotype was recovered from a human donor in good health. The gene calls are TRBV11-2 and TRBJ2-1; 8 bases map to TRBD2. The sample consisted of blood. In DNA, the CDR3 is TGTGCCAGCAGCTTTCGGCTTGCGGGGGGACAAAACAATGAGCAGTTCTTC. This sequence encodes CASSFRLAGGQNNEQFF. The variable domain in full, with the rest retrieved from reference TRBV11-2 and TRBJ2-1, is EAGVAQSPRYKIIEKRQSVAFWCNPISGHATLYWYQQILGQGPKLLIQFQNNGVVDDSQLPKDRFSAERLKGVDSTLKIQPAKLEDSAVYLCASSFRLAGGQNNEQFFGPGTRLTVL.